This entry features one T cell receptor beta chain sequence. The data were taken from a study of regulatory T cells in long-lasting Graves disease. The length of the CDR3 is 13 residues. V lost 5 bases to trimming and J lost 5 bases; unmatched junction nucleotides: 5. Germline-derived CDR1 and CDR2 are SGHNT and YYREEE (reference sequence). Sequencing libraries for TCR beta were prepared with iRepertoire HTBI primers and Arm-PCR of CDR3 regions. TCRdb reprocessed the multiplex PCR reads with MiXCR, giving one entry per CDR3 protein. The sample has approximately 470,000 distinct CDR3 sequences, 15% to 20% seen once. Time point meaning: newly diagnosed GD, antithyroid drugs for less than 3 months. After RNA was extracted from PBMCs, the TCR library was made from it. These sequences were also reported in another study, on T cells in Graves' hyperthyroidism and ophthalmopathy.

The rearrangement uses TRBV5-4 and TRBJ2-7, with TRBD2 identical over 9 bases. The receptor was derived from a man aged 40-55 years with Graves disease. The material was peripheral blood mononuclear cells (PBMCs), obtained at new diagnosis, from a patient treated with antithyroid drugs. CDR3 sequence: CASSSGRADEQYF. Here the CDR3 DNA reads TGTGCCAGCAGTAGCGGGAGAGCCGACGAGCAGTACTTC.